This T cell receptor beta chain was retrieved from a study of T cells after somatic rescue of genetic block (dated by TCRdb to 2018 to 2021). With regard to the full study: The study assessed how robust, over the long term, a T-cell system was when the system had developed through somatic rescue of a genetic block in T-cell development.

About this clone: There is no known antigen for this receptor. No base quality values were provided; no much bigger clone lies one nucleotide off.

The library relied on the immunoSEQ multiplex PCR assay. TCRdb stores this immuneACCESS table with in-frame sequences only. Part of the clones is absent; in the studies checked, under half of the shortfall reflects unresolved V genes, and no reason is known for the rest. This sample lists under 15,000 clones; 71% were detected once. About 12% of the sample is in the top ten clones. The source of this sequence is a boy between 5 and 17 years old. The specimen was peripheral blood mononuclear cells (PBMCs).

The CDR3 amino acid sequence is: CASSFNPSAQHF. The bases are TGTGCCAGCAGCTTCAACCCTTCAGCCCAGCATTTT. Recombination connected TRBV11-3 to TRBJ1-5; the D gene assignment is ambiguous. The germline V gene supplies CDR1 SGHNT and CDR2 YENEEA. V gives up 3 bases and J gives up 11 bases, and the segment between their germline ends measures 11 bases. From its cysteine to its phenylalanine, the CDR3 spans 12 amino acids. The CDR3 DNA has 36 bases and is translated from base 1.